One and the same sample provided the 12 T cell receptor beta chains below, sequenced in a study of blood T cell repertoires in COVID-19. Some clones are missing from TCRdb's copy, which holds only in-frame ones; the method was immunoSEQ multiplex PCR. The sample carries 150,000 to 200,000 clones, about 82% recorded once. The sequencing sample was made of peripheral blood. The receptors stem from a man between 60 and 75 years old with COVID-19, enrolled during active disease.

On this clone: This sample includes further DNA sequences coding for the same CDR3. V is TRBV12-3 or TRBV12-4 and J is TRBJ1-1; the D gene is possibly TRBD1 (5 bases). Trimming stripped 2 bases from V and 1 base from J, with 5 bases between. The length of the CDR3 is 13 residues. CDR3 sequence (DNA): TGTGCCAGCAGTTTAAGGGGGAACACTGAAGCTTTCTTT. Translating it yields CASSLRGNTEAFF.

DNA of the CDR3: TGTGCCAGTAGCTCCGGACAGGGCACCTATGGCTACACCTTC. This codes for CASSSGQGTYGYTF. The V gene is TRBV19, the J gene TRBJ1-2, with 8 nucleotides matching TRBD1. Germline V gene sequence: CDR1 LNHDA, CDR2 SQIVND (reference sequence). Germline trimming cut 6 bases from V and 4 bases from J; bases unmatched to any gene: 7. The CDR3 runs 14 residues.

The chain uses TRBV2 and TRBJ1-6; D is possibly TRBD1 (5 bases). Germline-derived CDR1 and CDR2 are SNHLY and FYNNEI. This CDR3 comprises 15 residues. Trimming shortened V by 4 bases and J by 3 bases, and 10 bases separated the two germline ends. The CDR3 reads CASSVGQVYNSPLHF. For the CDR3, the DNA is TGTGCCAGCAGTGTGGGGCAGGTCTATAATTCACCCCTCCACTTT.

The J gene is TRBJ1-6, the V gene TRBV19; TRBD1 is a possible D gene (6 bases). The CDR3 sequence is 13 residues long. Looked up from germline, CDR1 is LNHDA and CDR2 is SQIVND (reference sequence). V was shortened by 6 bases and J by 11 bases, with 14 bases between the two germline ends. As DNA, the CDR3 is TGTGCCAGTAGCCCTCAGACAGGAACACCCCTCCACTTT. This translates into CASSPQTGTPLHF.

In this sample, this clone turned up a few times. The chain combines TRBV5-5 with TRBJ1-6, with D unclear. Germline V gene sequence: CDR1 SGHKS, CDR2 YYEKEE (reference sequence). The V end was cut by 2 bases, the J end by 5 bases, with 5 bases between. This CDR3 contains 13 residues. The DNA of the CDR3 is TGTGCCAGCAGCTTTACAGATAATTCACCCCTCCACTTT. Residues: CASSFTDNSPLHF. Full variable domain (rest looked up from reference TRBV5-5 and TRBJ1-6): DAGVTQSPTHLIKTRGQQVTLRCSPISGHKSVSWYQQVLGQGPQFIFQYYEKEERGRGNFPDRFSARQFPNYSSELNVNALLLGDSALYLCASSFTDNSPLHFGNGTRLTVT.

The gene calls are TRBV5-1 and TRBJ1-2; no definite D call. Trimming pared 5 bases from V and 0 bases from J, leaving 8 bases between. From germline, CDR1 is SGHRS and CDR2 YFSETQ. The CDR3 runs 13 residues. DNA for the CDR3: TGCGCCAGCAGGGCGGAAGCTAACTATGGCTACACCTTC. It codes for CASRAEANYGYTF.

The chain links TRBV30 to TRBJ2-7, with 11 positions matching TRBD2. This CDR3 contains 13 residues. The V segment lost 8 bases and the J segment 3 bases; nucleotides outside the gene matches: 6. Germline assignment: CDR1 GTSNPN and CDR2 SVGIG (reference sequence). The CDR3 protein is CAGGTSGFYEQYF. CDR3 DNA: TGTGCCGGGGGGACTAGCGGTTTCTACGAGCAGTACTTC. Using reference TRBV30 and TRBJ2-7 for the parts outside the CDR3, the full variable domain is SQTIHQWPATLVQPVGSPLSLECTVEGTSNPNLYWYRQAAGRGLQLLFYSVGIGQISSEVPQNLSASRPQDRQFILSSKKLLLSDSGFYLCAGGTSGFYEQYFGPGTRLTVT.

The rearrangement joins TRBV5-4 to TRBJ2-1; D gene ambiguous. V was clipped by 0 bases and J by 5 bases, with 6 bases between them. Germline V gene data show CDR1 as SGHNT and CDR2 as YYREEE (reference sequence). The CDR3 has 13 amino acids. The CDR3: CASSLATDNEQFF. The CDR3 DNA reads TGTGCCAGCAGCTTGGCTACCGACAATGAGCAGTTCTTC.

This chain joins TRBV27 and TRBJ2-2; TRBD1 might be the D (6 bases). CDR1 and CDR2 from the germline V gene are MNHEY and SMNVEV (reference sequence). The V end lost 6 bases, the J end lost 0 bases, and 14 bases lay between the germline ends. The length of the CDR3 is 16 residues. Here the CDR3 DNA reads TGTGCCAGCAGCCACGACAGGTTTGCGAACACCGGGGAGCTGTTTTTT. As protein: CASSHDRFANTGELFF.

The rearrangement links TRBV5-4 to TRBJ2-7; possibly TRBD1 for D (6 bases). Trimming shortened V by 2 bases and J by 5 bases, and 11 bases separated the two germline ends. The CDR3 has 13 residues. Germline assignment: CDR1 SGHNT and CDR2 YYREEE (reference sequence). CDR3 DNA: TGTGCCAGCAGCTTACAGGGTCCCCACGAGCAGTACTTC. Its protein is CASSLQGPHEQYF.

The gene calls are TRBV3-1 (or the pseudogene TRBV3-2) and TRBJ2-3; D possibly corresponds to TRBD1 (6 bases). Trimming took off 3 bases at V and 3 bases at J, with 16 bases between the two ends. This CDR3 is built from 16 residues. Germline lookup yields CDR1 LGHDT and CDR2 YNNKEL (reference sequence). The CDR3 nucleotides read TGTGCCAGCAGCCAGGCCAATCCCAGGGGAACAGATACGCAGTATTTT. Its translation: CASSQANPRGTDTQYF.

The CDR3 nucleotides are TGTGCCAGTAGTATAAGTCAAAGGGGAACGTACTATGGCTACACCTTC. Translating gives CASSISQRGTYYGYTF. The chain is built from TRBV19 and TRBJ1-2; weak D call: TRBD1 (5 bases). Trimming removed 2 bases from V and 3 bases from J, with 16 bases in between. Germline V CDR1 and CDR2: LNHDA, SQIVND (reference sequence). CDR3 length: 16 amino acids.